What follows are 23 T cell receptor beta chains derived from one specimen sequenced in a study of OX40 agonist ivuxolimab in advanced cancers. Assay used: immunoSEQ multiplex PCR; TCRdb lists only in-frame clones, some missing. The table includes 60,000 to 100,000 clones, under 85% detected once. The sequencing here drew on CD4+ or CD8+ T cells sorted from blood, taken in a trial of the OX40 agonist ivuxolimab. These TCRs come from an adult with an advanced solid tumor such as melanoma, head and neck, liver or kidney cancer.

The chain uses TRBV7-7 and TRBJ2-5; the D is unclear. The germline V gene encodes CDR1 SSHAT and CDR2 FNYEAQ (reference sequence). The ends were cut back, 5 bases at V and 4 bases at J, with 14 bases in the middle. CDR3 length: 14 amino acids. In DNA, the CDR3 is TGTGCCAGCAGCCCCGTCCCCTTGTTAGAGACCCAGTACTTC. This codes for CASSPVPLLETQYF.

V usage is TRBV9 and J usage is TRBJ2-5; D may be TRBD1 (6 bases). The CDR3 is 15 amino acids. Germline lookup yields CDR1 SGDLS and CDR2 YYNGEE. Trimming shortened V by 4 bases and J by 0 bases, and 13 bases separated the two germline ends. For the CDR3, the DNA is TGTGCCAGCAGCCTCTCTGGACAGAACCAAGAGACCCAGTACTTC. It codes for CASSLSGQNQETQYF. Drawing the rest from reference TRBV9 and TRBJ2-5, the complete variable domain is DSGVTQTPKHLITATGQRVTLRCSPRSGDLSVYWYQQSLDQGLQFLIQYYNGEERAKGNILERFSAQQFPDLHSELNLSSLELGDSALYFCASSLSGQNQETQYFGPGTRLLVL.

The chain links TRBV4-3 to TRBJ2-7, with no clear D. CDR3 length equals 14 residues. CDR1 and CDR2 from the germline V gene are LGHNA and YSLEER. V was trimmed by 0 bases and J by 5 bases, leaving 11 bases between them. CDR3 in amino acids: CASSQDRVTNEQYF. The DNA for the CDR3 is TGCGCCAGCAGCCAAGATCGGGTCACGAACGAGCAGTACTTC.

This clone was seen a handful of times. The chain recombines TRBV7-2 with TRBJ1-2, with D possibly TRBD1 on 6 matching bases. This CDR3 is 15 amino acids long. The germline CDR1 and CDR2 sequences are SGHTA and FQGNSA. Trimming removed 1 base from V and 4 bases from J, with 13 bases in between. The CDR3 sequence: CASSLGTGWVYGYTF. CDR3 bases: TGTGCCAGCAGCTTAGGTACAGGGTGGGTCTATGGCTACACCTTC.

The CDR3 spells CAWSTGTVSNSPLHF. The CDR3 DNA sequence: TGTGCCTGGAGTACTGGGACCGTTTCTAATTCACCCCTCCACTTT. The gene calls are TRBV30 and TRBJ1-6, with D possibly TRBD1 on 5 matching bases. Trimming took off 2 bases at V and 6 bases at J, with 14 bases between the two ends. This CDR3 region has 15 residues. The germline V gene encodes CDR1 GTSNPN and CDR2 SVGIG (reference sequence).

This chain connects TRBV29-1 to TRBJ2-7, with D perhaps TRBD1 (5 bases). The V gene's germline CDR1 is SQVTM and CDR2 ANQGSEA. With 0 bases removed from V and 6 bases from J, the gap between germline ends came to 9 bases. CDR3 size: 12 residues. This CDR3 is CSVEEGVREQYF. CDR3 nucleotide sequence: TGCAGCGTTGAAGAAGGGGTCCGCGAGCAGTACTTC.

V usage is TRBV6-1 and J usage is TRBJ2-3; D is undetermined. CDR3 size: 14 residues. Looked up from germline, CDR1 is MNHNS and CDR2 is SASEGT. The V and J ends lost 4 bases and 4 bases respectively, with 12 bases between them. CDR3 protein: CASSGIVGADTQYF. The DNA of the CDR3 is TGTGCCAGCAGTGGTATTGTGGGCGCAGATACGCAGTATTTT.

This chain connects TRBV5-1 to TRBJ1-2; D is ambiguous. The V end was cut by 4 bases, the J end by 5 bases, with 15 bases between. From germline, CDR1 is SGHRS and CDR2 YFSETQ. The CDR3 contains 14 residues. As DNA, the CDR3 is TGCGCCAGCAGCCCAAAAGGCCGAGAATATGGCTACACCTTC. It codes for CASSPKGREYGYTF.

The chain combines TRBV19 with TRBJ2-1; 9 bases match TRBD1. The CDR3 is 15 residues long. CDR1 LNHDA and CDR2 SQIVND come from the germline V gene (reference sequence). V was pared by 4 bases and J by 12 bases, with 13 bases of the junction left unmatched. The CDR3 region is CASSRGQGRGSMQFF. CDR3 nucleotides: TGTGCCAGTAGTAGGGGACAGGGTCGGGGGTCTATGCAGTTCTTC.

The chain couples TRBV28 to TRBJ2-6; the D call may be TRBD1 or TRBD2 (5 bases each). There are 14 residues in the CDR3. The germline V gene has CDR1 MDHEN and CDR2 SYDVKM. With 6 bases removed from V and 3 bases from J, the gap between germline ends came to 9 bases. CDR3 DNA sequence: TGTGCCAGCAGGGGGGTTAGTGGGGCCAACGTCCTGACTTTC. Its translation: CASRGVSGANVLTF.

This sequence joins TRBV7-9 and TRBJ2-2; 8 bases match TRBD1. This CDR3 has 17 amino acids. In germline, CDR1 is SEHNR, CDR2 FQNEAQ (reference sequence). With V trimmed by 5 bases and J by 0 bases, 8 bases remained unmatched. CDR3 residues: CASSPRTGNPNTGELFF. CDR3 nucleotides: TGTGCCAGCAGCCCACGGACAGGGAACCCGAACACCGGGGAGCTGTTTTTT.

This clone was counted only a few times. The chain joins TRBV11-1 to TRBJ2-7; D is ambiguous. Germline V gives CDR1 SGHAT, CDR2 FQDESV (reference sequence). Trimming removed 1 base from V and 0 bases from J, with 13 bases in between. This CDR3 is 16 amino acids long. The CDR3 region is CASSLEGGPNSYEQYF. The DNA for the CDR3 is TGTGCCAGCAGCTTAGAAGGTGGGCCCAACTCCTACGAGCAGTACTTC.

This chain uses TRBV10-3 with TRBJ2-7, with 9 bases identical to TRBD2. In germline, CDR1 is ENHRY, CDR2 SYGVKD. This CDR3 is 12 amino acids long. V gave up 11 bases and J gave up 5 bases; unmatched junction bases: 7. The CDR3 DNA follows: TGTGCCTCGGGACTAGCACCAAACGAGCAGTACTTC. Translating it yields CASGLAPNEQYF.

This rearrangement joins TRBV9 to TRBJ2-1; tentative D call: TRBD2 (6 bases). Between the trimmed V and J ends, which lost 0 bases and 5 bases, there was a span of 18 bases. Germline assignment: CDR1 SGDLS and CDR2 YYNGEE. This CDR3 comprises 17 residues. This CDR3 reads CASSVGRAGDPNNEQFF. The DNA of the CDR3 is TGTGCCAGCAGCGTAGGGAGGGCTGGGGACCCCAACAATGAGCAGTTCTTC.

The gene calls are TRBV7-9 and TRBJ2-4; D is undetermined. Germline V gene data show CDR1 as SEHNR and CDR2 as FQNEAQ (reference sequence). With 5 bases removed from V and 6 bases from J, the gap between germline ends came to 17 bases. This CDR3 contains 15 residues. CDR3 loop: CASSLGSGVRNIQYF. The CDR3, as DNA: TGTGCCAGCAGCCTAGGTAGTGGGGTTCGAAACATTCAGTACTTC.

This clone was counted at least ten times. The V call is TRBV18, the J call TRBJ2-1; the match to TRBD1 covers 9 bases. In germline, CDR1 is KGHSH, CDR2 LQKENI. V dropped 5 bases and J dropped 3; count of bases not matched to a gene: 11. The CDR3 is made up of 17 amino acids. The CDR3 DNA reads as TGTGCCAGCTCATCGAGCGGGACAGGGATCGGCTACAATGAGCAGTTCTTC. Protein product: CASSSSGTGIGYNEQFF.

The rearrangement joins TRBV28 to TRBJ2-1; D is undetermined. There are 13 residues in the CDR3. V lost 2 bases and J 11 bases, leaving 13 bases between the germline ends. Looked up from germline, CDR1 is MDHEN and CDR2 is SYDVKM. CDR3 sequence reads: CASSLRWADQQFF. The DNA for the CDR3 is TGTGCCAGCAGTTTACGGTGGGCGGACCAGCAGTTCTTC.

V gene TRBV6-5 combines with J gene TRBJ1-1, with TRBD1 identical over 7 bases. The CDR3 has 13 amino acids. The V and J ends lost 6 bases and 5 bases, in that order; junction bases with no gene match: 6. Germline CDR1 MNHEY, CDR2 SVGAGI. CDR3 nucleotides: TGTGCCAGCAGATTCACAGGGGAGACTGAAGCTTTCTTT. This sequence encodes CASRFTGETEAFF.

This clone has a handful of counts. The V call is TRBV11-2, the J call TRBJ2-7; 9 bases line up with TRBD1. The germline CDR1 and CDR2 sequences are SGHAT and FQNNGV. Trimming took 4 bases from V and 3 from J; bases not matched to a gene: 16. CDR3 length equals 18 residues. The CDR3 is CASSSSGTGFGPDYEQYF. The CDR3 DNA is TGTGCCAGCAGCTCGTCCGGGACAGGGTTTGGCCCTGACTACGAGCAGTACTTC.

This clone has just a few counts. This chain joins TRBV7-2 and TRBJ2-3, with 7 bases fitting TRBD2. Per the germline V gene, CDR1 is SGHTA and CDR2 is FQGNSA. V trimming: 2 bases; J trimming: 4 bases; junction bases outside the gene matches: 6. There are 15 residues in the CDR3. The CDR3 spells CASSLSAGRPDTQYF. The CDR3 nucleotides read TGTGCCAGCAGCTTATCAGCGGGGAGGCCAGATACGCAGTATTTT.

The V and J genes are TRBV28 and TRBJ2-2; TRBD2 agrees at 14 bases. The V and J ends lost 6 bases and 4 bases, in that order; junction bases with no gene match: 4. This CDR3 comprises 16 residues. CDR1 is MDHEN, CDR2 SYDVKM, per germline. The CDR3 loop reads CASRPGLAGGTGELFF. The CDR3 DNA follows: TGTGCCAGCAGACCTGGACTAGCGGGAGGCACCGGGGAGCTGTTTTTT.

V usage is TRBV28 and J usage is TRBJ1-2; 8 nucleotides agree with TRBD1. Germline CDR1 MDHEN, CDR2 SYDVKM. CDR3 size: 15 residues. V was clipped by 5 bases and J by 8 bases; unmatched bases: 13. The CDR3 DNA follows: TGTGCCAGCAGTACCCCGGGGCAGGGGGCGTGGGGCTACACCTTC. This sequence encodes CASSTPGQGAWGYTF.

The chain combines TRBV7-2 with TRBJ2-3, with D possibly TRBD2 on 5 matching bases. Germline V gives CDR1 SGHTA, CDR2 FQGNSA. The CDR3 covers 15 residues. V dropped 1 base and J dropped 2 bases, with 10 bases sitting between them. CDR3 in amino acids: CASSLVGAPTDTQYF. As DNA, the CDR3 is TGTGCCAGCAGCTTAGTGGGAGCGCCCACAGATACGCAGTATTTT.